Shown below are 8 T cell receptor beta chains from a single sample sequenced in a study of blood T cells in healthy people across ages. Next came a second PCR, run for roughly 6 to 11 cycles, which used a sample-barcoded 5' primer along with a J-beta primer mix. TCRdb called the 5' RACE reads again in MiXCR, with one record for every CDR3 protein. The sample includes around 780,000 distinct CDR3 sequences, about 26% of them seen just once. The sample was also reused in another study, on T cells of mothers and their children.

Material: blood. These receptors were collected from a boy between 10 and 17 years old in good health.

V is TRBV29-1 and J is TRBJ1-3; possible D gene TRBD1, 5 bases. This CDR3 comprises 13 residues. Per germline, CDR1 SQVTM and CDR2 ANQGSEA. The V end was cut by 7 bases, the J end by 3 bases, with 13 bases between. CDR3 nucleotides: TGCAGCGGGCAAGGGGACGATGGAAACACCATATATTTT. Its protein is CSGQGDDGNTIYF.

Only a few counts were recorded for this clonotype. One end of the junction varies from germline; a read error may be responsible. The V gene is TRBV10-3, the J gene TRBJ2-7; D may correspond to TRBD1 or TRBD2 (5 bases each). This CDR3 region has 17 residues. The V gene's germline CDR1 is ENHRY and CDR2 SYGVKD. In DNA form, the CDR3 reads TGTGCCATTAGTGAGTCCCCCGGAAGAGGGGACTCCTACGAGCAGTACTTC. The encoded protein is CAISESPGRGDSYEQYF.

The CDR3 loop is CASSTQAPSNTGELFF. The CDR3 DNA follows: TGTGCCAGCAGCACCCAGGCGCCCTCGAACACCGGGGAGCTGTTTTTT. The chain carries TRBV2 and TRBJ2-2; D unresolved. Trimming took 6 bases from V and 0 from J, leaving 14 bases between them. Per germline, CDR1 SNHLY and CDR2 FYNNEI. The CDR3 is made up of 16 amino acids.

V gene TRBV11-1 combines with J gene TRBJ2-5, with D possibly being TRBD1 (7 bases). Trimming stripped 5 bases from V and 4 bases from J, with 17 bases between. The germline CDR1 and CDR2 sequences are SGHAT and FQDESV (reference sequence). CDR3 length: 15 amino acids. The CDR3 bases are TGTGCCAGCAGCCGGAGGGGGCGAGGGTCAGAGACCCAGTACTTC. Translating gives CASSRRGRGSETQYF.

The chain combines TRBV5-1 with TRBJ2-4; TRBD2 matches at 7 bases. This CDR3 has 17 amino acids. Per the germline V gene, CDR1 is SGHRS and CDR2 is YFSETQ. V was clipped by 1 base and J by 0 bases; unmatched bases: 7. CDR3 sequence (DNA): TGCGCCAGCAGCTTGTCCCCGGGAGGACTAGCCAAAAACATTCAGTACTTC. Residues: CASSLSPGGLAKNIQYF.

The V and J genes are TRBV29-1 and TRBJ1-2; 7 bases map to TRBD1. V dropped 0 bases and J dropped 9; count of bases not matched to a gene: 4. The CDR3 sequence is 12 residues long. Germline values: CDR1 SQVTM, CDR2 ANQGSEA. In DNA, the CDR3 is TGCAGCGTTGAAGAACGCAGGGGGAGCTACACCTTC. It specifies CSVEERRGSYTF. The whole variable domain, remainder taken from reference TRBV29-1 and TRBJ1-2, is SAVISQKPSRDICQRGTSLTIQCQVDSQVTMMFWYRQQPGQSLTLIATANQGSEATYESGFVIDKFPISRPNLTFSTLTVSNMSPEDSSIYLCSVEERRGSYTFGSGTRLTVV.

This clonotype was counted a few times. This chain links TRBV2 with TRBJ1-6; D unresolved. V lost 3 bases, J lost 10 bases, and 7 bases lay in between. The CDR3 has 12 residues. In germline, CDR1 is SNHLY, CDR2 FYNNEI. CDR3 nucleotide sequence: TGTGCCAGCAGTGATCTTTACTCACCCCTCCACTTT. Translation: CASSDLYSPLHF.

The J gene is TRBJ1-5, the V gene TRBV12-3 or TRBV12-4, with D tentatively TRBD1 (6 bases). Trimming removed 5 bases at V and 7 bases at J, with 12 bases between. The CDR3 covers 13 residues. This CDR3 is CASSPDRTQPQHF. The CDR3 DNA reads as TGTGCCAGCAGTCCCGACAGGACCCAGCCCCAGCATTTT.